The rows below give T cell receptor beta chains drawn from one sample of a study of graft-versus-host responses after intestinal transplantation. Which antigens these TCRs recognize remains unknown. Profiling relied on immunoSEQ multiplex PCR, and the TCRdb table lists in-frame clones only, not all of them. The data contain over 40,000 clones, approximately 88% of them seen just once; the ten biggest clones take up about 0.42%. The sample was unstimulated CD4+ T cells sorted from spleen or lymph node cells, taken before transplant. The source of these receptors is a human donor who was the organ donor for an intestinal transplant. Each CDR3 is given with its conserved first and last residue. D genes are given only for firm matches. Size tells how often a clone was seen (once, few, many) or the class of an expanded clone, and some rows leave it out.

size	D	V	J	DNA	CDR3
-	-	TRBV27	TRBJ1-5	TGTGCCAGCAGTAGCCCGTACAGGGAATTTTCACCGCGCAGCAATCAGCCCCAGCATTTT	CASSSPYREFSPRSNQPQHF
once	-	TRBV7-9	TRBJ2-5	TGTGCCAGCAGCTTAGGGGTGGGACCCCAAGAGACCCAGTACTTC	CASSLGVGPQETQYF
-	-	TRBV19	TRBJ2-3	TGTGCCAGTAGGGGATCAGGGGAAGATACGCAGTATTTT	CASRGSGEDTQYF
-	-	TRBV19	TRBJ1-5	TGTGCCAGTAGAGGACTTAATAGCAATCAGCCCCAGCATTTT	CASRGLNSNQPQHF
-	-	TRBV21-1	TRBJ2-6	TGTGCCAGCAGGGATTCCGGGGACACAAGCTCTGGGGCCAACGTCCTGACTTTC	CASRDSGDTSSGANVLTF
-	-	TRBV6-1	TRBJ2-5	TGTGCCAGCACTATAAAAGAGACCCAGTACTTC	CASTIKETQYF
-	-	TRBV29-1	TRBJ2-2	TGCAGCGTTGAAGATCGGGGCTTAGGCCGGACAAACACCGGGGAGCTGTTTTTT	CSVEDRGLGRTNTGELFF
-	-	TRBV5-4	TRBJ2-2	TGTGCCAGCAGCTTGGGTCGACACGGGGAGCTGTTTTTT	CASSLGRHGELFF
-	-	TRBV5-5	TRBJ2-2	TGTGCCAGCAGCCCCCAATCGAACACCGGGGAGCTGTTTTTT	CASSPQSNTGELFF
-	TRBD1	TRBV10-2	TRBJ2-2	TGCGCCAGCAGGACAGGGGGCACCGGGGAGCTGTTTTTT	CASRTGGTGELFF
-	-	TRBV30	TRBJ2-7	TGTGCCTGGAGTTACGGGCTAGCATACTCCTACGAGCAGTACTTC	CAWSYGLAYSYEQYF
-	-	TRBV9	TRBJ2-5	TGTGCCAGCAGCGTATCTGTCCGGATCCAAGAGACCCAGTACTTC	CASSVSVRIQETQYF
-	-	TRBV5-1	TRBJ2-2	TGCGCCAGCAGCCAATCGTTCTCGGGGCGCGGGGACACCGGGGAGCTGTTTTTT	CASSQSFSGRGDTGELFF
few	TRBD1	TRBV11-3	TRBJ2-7	TGTGCCAGCAGCTTAGGGACAGGGGGCTACGAGCAGTACTTC	CASSLGTGGYEQYF
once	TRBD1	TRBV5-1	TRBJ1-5	TGCGCCAGCAGCTTGGCGACAGGGGGCGGTCAGCCCCAGCATTTT	CASSLATGGGQPQHF
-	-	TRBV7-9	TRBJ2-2	TGTGCCAGCAGCTCCATCGCCCTGAACACCGGGGAGCTGTTTTTT	CASSSIALNTGELFF
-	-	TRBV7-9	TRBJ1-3	TGTGCCAGCAGCTCCGCAGCCGGAAACACCATATATTTT	CASSSAAGNTIYF
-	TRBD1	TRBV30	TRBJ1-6	TGTGCCTGGAGTGTACGGACAGGGGGTCCACCCCTCCACTTT	CAWSVRTGGPPLHF
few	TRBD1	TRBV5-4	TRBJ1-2	TGTGCCAGCAGCTCGCCGGGACAGGGCCTTTCTGGCTACACCTTC	CASSSPGQGLSGYTF
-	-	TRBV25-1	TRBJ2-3	TGTGCCAGCAGTGAACTAGACCCTAGCACAGATACGCAGTATTTT	CASSELDPSTDTQYF
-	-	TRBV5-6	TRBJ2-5	TGTGCCAGCAGGTTGGGAACAGGGGGAGGGCTCGAAGAGACCCAGTACTTC	CASRLGTGGGLEETQYF
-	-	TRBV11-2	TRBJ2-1	TGTGCCAGCGAAACGGGGCAGCGCCATACCTACAATGAGCAGTTCTTC	CASETGQRHTYNEQFF
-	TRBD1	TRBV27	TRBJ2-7	TGTGCCAGCAGTCCCCGGGACAGGGGAACCACCTACGAGCAGTACTTC	CASSPRDRGTTYEQYF
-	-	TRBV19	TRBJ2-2	TGTGCCAGTAGTCCCGGACTTTCGAACACCGGGGAGCTGTTTTTT	CASSPGLSNTGELFF
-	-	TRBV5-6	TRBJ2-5	TGTGCCAGCAGCTTGGCGGGGCAGGGGAAGAGAGAGACCCAGTACTTC	CASSLAGQGKRETQYF
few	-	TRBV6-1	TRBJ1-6	TGTGCCAGCAGTGAACCGGGGGGTATGAGTTCACCCCTCCACTTT	CASSEPGGMSSPLHF
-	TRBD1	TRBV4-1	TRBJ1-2	TGCGCCAGCAGCCAGGACCTCGGGACAGGGTGGGTGTATGGCTACACCTTC	CASSQDLGTGWVYGYTF
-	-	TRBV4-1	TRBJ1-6	TGCGCCAGCAGCCAAGATCTATCCTCCTATAATTCACCCCTCCACTTT	CASSQDLSSYNSPLHF
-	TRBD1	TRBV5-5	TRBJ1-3	TGTGCCAGCAGCTTTCTTAGGGGGCCTGGAAACACCATATATTTT	CASSFLRGPGNTIYF
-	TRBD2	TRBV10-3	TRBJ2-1	TGTGCCATCAGGCCAACCGGGACTAGCGGGAAGCCCTACAATGAGCAGTTCTTC	CAIRPTGTSGKPYNEQFF
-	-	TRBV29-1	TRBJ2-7	TGCAGCGTTTGGACTCCCGACTACGAGCAGTACTTC	CSVWTPDYEQYF
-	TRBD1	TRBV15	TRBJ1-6	TGTGCCACCAGCAGGGGGGGACAGTATAATTCACCCCTCCACTTT	CATSRGGQYNSPLHF
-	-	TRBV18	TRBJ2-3	TGTGCCAGCTCACCACCGGTAGCGGCCAGCACAGATACGCAGTATTTT	CASSPPVAASTDTQYF
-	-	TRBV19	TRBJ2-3	TGTGCCAGTAGTATGAACGGGGGGCCAGATACGCAGTATTTT	CASSMNGGPDTQYF
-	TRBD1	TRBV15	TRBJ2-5	TGTGCCACCAGTCCTGACAGGGAACCCCAAGAGACCCAGTACTTC	CATSPDREPQETQYF
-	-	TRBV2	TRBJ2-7	TGTGCCAGCAGTAGACCTCTAGGGGCTTCCTACGAGCAGTACTTC	CASSRPLGASYEQYF
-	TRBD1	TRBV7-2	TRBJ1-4	TGTGCCAGCAGCCAAGGGACAGGGCGGACTAATGAAAAACTGTTTTTT	CASSQGTGRTNEKLFF
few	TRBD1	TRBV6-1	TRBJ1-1	TGTGCCAGCAAACAGGGGTTGATTGAAGCTTTCTTT	CASKQGLIEAFF
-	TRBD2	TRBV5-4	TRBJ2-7	TGTGCCAGCAGCCTCGGGACTAGCGGGAGGCTCTACGAGCAGTACTTC	CASSLGTSGRLYEQYF
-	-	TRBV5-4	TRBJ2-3	TGTGCCAGCAGCTTGGCCGGGGGCACAGATACGCAGTATTTT	CASSLAGGTDTQYF
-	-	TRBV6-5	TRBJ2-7	TGTGCCAGCAGTTCTCAGGGGCTCACCTACGAGCAGTACTTC	CASSSQGLTYEQYF
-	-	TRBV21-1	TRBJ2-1	TGTGCCAGCAGCACTAAAAGCCCTAGCTCCTACAATGAGCAGTTCTTC	CASSTKSPSSYNEQFF
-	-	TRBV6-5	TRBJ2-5	TGTGCCAGCAGCTTATCTAGTGAGACCCAGTACTTC	CASSLSSETQYF
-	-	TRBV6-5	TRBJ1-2	TGTGCCAGCAGTGAAGCCCCTGGCTACACCTTC	CASSEAPGYTF
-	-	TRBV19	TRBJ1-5	TGTGCCAGTAGTACGCACCCGAGTGCAGGAATCCCTCAGCCCCAGCATTTT	CASSTHPSAGIPQPQHF
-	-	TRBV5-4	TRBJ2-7	TGTGCCAGCAGCTTCACAGGGAGGGCCTACGAGCAGTACTTC	CASSFTGRAYEQYF